This TCR beta chain originates from a study of technical replicates of blood from a handful of donors. Sequencing was performed with immunoSEQ multiplex PCR; in TCRdb, only in-frame clones are kept and a portion is missing. This sample has about 75,000 clones, with around 97% found just once. V shed 5 bases and J shed 1 base, with 13 bases lying between them. This CDR3 comprises 15 residues. CDR1 and CDR2 (germline): SGHTA, FQGTGA. The sequenced material came from T cells isolated from PBMCs. The clonotype comes from a human donor in good health. V and J are TRBV7-3 and TRBJ2-3; TRBD1 is a possible D gene (7 bases). CDR3 residues: CASSRGTVGTDTQYF. CDR3 in DNA: TGTGCCAGCAGCCGGGGGACAGTAGGCACAGATACGCAGTATTTT.